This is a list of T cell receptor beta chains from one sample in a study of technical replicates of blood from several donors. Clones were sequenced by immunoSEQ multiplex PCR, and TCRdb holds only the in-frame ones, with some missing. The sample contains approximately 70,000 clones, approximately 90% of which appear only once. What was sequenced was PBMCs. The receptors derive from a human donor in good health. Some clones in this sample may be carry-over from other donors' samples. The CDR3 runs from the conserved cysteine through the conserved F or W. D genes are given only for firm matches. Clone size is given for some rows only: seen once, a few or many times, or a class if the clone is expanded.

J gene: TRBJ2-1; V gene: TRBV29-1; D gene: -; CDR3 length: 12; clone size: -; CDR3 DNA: TGCAGCGTTGAAGATCGCGTACATGAGCAGTTCTTC; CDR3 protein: CSVEDRVHEQFF
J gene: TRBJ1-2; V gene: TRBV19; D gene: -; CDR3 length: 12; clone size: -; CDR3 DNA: TGTGCCAGTAGTAATCAGGGGAGAGGCTACACCTTC; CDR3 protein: CASSNQGRGYTF
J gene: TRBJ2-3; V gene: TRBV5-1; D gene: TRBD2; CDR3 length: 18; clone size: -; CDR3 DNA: TGCGCCAGCAGCCCGACCCCATCGGGACTAGCGAGCACAGATACGCAGTATTTT; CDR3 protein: CASSPTPSGLASTDTQYF
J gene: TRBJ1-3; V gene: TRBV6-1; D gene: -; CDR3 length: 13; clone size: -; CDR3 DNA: TGTGCCAGCAGTCCCCCCTCCGGAAACACCATATATTTT; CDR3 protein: CASSPPSGNTIYF
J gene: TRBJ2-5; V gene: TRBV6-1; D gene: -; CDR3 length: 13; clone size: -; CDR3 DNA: TGTGCCAGCATTAGTGACCCCAGGCTGGCCCAGTACTTC; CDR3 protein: CASISDPRLAQYF
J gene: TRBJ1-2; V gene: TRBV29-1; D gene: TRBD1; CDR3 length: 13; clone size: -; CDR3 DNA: TGCAGCGTTTCCGGGACAGGACCGGGGGGCTACACCTTC; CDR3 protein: CSVSGTGPGGYTF
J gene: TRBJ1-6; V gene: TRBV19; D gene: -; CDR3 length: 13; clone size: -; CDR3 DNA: TGTGCCAGTAGTACTCTCTATAATTCACCCCTCCACTTT; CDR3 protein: CASSTLYNSPLHF
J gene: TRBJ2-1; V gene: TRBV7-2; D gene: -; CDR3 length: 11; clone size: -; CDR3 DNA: TGTGCCAGCAGCTTTTTCGATGAGCAGTTCTTC; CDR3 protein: CASSFFDEQFF
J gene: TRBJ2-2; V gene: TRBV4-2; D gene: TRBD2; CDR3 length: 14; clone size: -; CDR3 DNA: TGTGCCAGCAGCCAAGGGCTAGCGGCAGTGGAGCTGTTTTTT; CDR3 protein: CASSQGLAAVELFF
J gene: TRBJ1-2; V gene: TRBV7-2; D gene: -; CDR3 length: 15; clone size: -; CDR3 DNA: TGTGCCAGCAGCTTATCCGCCGGGGGGAGATATGGCTACACCTTC; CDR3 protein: CASSLSAGGRYGYTF
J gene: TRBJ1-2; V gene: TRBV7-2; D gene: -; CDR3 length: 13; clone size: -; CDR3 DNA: TGTGCCAGCAGCCAAGGACAGAACTATGGCTACACCTTC; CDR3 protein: CASSQGQNYGYTF
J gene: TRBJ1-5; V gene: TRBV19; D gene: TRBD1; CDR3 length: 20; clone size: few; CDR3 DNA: TGTGCCAGTAGTAGAACCTCCAGGGGGGCGTCCGACTATAGCAATCAGCCCCAGCATTTT; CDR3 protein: CASSRTSRGASDYSNQPQHF
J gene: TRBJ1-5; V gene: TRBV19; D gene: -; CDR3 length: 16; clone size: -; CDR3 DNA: TGTGCCAGCCGAGTCCGTGAGGGCGCGGGCAATCAGCCCCAGCATTTT; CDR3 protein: CASRVREGAGNQPQHF
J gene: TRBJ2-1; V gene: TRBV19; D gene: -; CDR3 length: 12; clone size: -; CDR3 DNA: TGTGCCAGTAGCCACAGTATGAATGAGCAGTTCTTC; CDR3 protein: CASSHSMNEQFF
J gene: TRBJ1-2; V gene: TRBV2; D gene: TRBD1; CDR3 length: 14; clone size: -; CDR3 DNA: TGTGCCAGCAGTCGACAGGGTCCCAACTATGGCTACACCTTC; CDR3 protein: CASSRQGPNYGYTF
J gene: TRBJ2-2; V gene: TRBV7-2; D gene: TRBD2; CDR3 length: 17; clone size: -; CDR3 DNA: TGTGCCAGCAGCGCACCGCTAACTAGCGGGAGGGCCCGGGAGCTGTTTTTT; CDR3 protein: CASSAPLTSGRARELFF
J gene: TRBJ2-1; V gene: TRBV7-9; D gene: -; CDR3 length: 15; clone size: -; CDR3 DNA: TGTGCCAGCAGCTTAGAGCTTACTAGTTTGAATGAGCAGTTCTTC; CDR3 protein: CASSLELTSLNEQFF
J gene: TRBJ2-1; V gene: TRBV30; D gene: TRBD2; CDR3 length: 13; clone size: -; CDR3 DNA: TGTGCCTGGAGGGGGCGAGCGGGAGTCCCCATCATCTTC; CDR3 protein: CAWRGRAGVPIIF
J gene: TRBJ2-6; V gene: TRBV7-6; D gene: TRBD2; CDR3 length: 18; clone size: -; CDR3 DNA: TGTGCCAGCAGTGGGACTAGCGCCCTTCTTCAGGGGGCCAACGTCCTGACTTTC; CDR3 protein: CASSGTSALLQGANVLTF
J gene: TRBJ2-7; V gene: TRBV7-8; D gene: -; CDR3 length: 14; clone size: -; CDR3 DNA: TGTGCCAGCAGCTTAGGTATGGGGGCGCTGGAGCAGTACTTC; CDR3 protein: CASSLGMGALEQYF
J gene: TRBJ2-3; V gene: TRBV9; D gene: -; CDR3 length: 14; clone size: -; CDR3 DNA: TGTGCCAGCGGCGTGTCTAGGCTTGCAGATACGCAGTATTTT; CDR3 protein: CASGVSRLADTQYF
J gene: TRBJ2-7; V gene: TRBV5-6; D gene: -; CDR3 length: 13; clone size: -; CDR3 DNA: TGTGCCAGCAGCTTGGGGAGTAACAACGAGCAGTACTTC; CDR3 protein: CASSLGSNNEQYF